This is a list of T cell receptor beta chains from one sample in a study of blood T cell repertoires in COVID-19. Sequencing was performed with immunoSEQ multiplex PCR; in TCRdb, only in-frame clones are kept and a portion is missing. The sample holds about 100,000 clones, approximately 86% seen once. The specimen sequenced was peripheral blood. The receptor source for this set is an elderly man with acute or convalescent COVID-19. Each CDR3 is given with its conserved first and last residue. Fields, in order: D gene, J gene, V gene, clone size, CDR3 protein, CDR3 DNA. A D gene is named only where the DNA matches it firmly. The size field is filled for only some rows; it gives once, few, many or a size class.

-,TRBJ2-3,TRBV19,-,CASSIGGARTRDTQYF,TGTGCCAGTAGTATAGGCGGGGCCAGAACCAGGGATACGCAGTATTTT
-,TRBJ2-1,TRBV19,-,CASSQRQTLSYNEQFF,TGTGCCAGTAGTCAGAGACAGACACTCTCCTACAATGAGCAGTTCTTC
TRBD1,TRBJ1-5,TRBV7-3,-,CASSVDRAQPQHF,TGTGCCAGCAGCGTCGACAGGGCACAGCCCCAGCATTTT
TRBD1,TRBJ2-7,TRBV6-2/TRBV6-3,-,CASSTLHRGFSYEQYF,TGTGCCAGCAGTACCCTCCACAGGGGCTTCTCCTACGAGCAGTACTTC
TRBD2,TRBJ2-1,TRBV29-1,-,CSVDGTSGTESYNEQFF,TGCAGCGTTGACGGGACTAGCGGGACGGAATCCTACAATGAGCAGTTCTTC
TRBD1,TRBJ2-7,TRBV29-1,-,CSVSSRDRTYEQYF,TGCAGCGTATCTTCCCGGGACAGGACCTACGAGCAGTACTTC
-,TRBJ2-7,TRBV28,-,CASSLFQGSYEQYF,TGTGCCAGCAGTTTATTCCAGGGCAGCTACGAGCAGTACTTC
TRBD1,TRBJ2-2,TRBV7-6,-,CASKGQGPHGELFF,TGTGCCAGCAAAGGACAGGGGCCCCACGGGGAGCTGTTTTTT
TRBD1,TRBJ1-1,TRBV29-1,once,CSVERDRGTEAFF,TGCAGCGTTGAACGGGACAGGGGCACTGAAGCTTTCTTT
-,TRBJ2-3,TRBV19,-,CASSDTARAADTQYF,TGTGCCAGTAGTGATACAGCCCGAGCGGCGGATACGCAGTATTTT
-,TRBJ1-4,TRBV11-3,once,CASSTRQKGYEANEKLFF,TGTGCCAGCAGCACCCGACAGAAAGGTTATGAAGCTAATGAAAAACTGTTTTTT
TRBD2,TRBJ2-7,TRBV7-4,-,CASSSPPAGGRGEQYF,TGTGCCAGCAGCTCCCCCCCGGCGGGAGGGAGGGGCGAGCAGTACTTC
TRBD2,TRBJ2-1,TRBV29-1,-,CSVGAGVGEQFF,TGCAGCGTTGGGGCGGGAGTGGGTGAGCAGTTCTTC
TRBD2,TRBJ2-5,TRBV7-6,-,CASSLGTSGGLETQYF,TGTGCCAGCAGCTTAGGGACTAGCGGGGGACTAGAGACCCAGTACTTC
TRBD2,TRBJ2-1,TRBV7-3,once,CASSPDAGTSGRTGNEQFF,TGTGCCAGCAGCCCAGACGCCGGGACTAGCGGGAGAACGGGCAATGAGCAGTTCTTC
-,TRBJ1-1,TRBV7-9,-,CASSREGSGAFF,TGTGCCAGCAGCCGGGAGGGGTCGGGAGCTTTCTTT
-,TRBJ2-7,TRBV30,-,CAWSGRDREQYF,TGTGCCTGGAGTGGGCGGGACCGCGAGCAGTACTTC
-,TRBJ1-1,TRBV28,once,CASTSRGNSNTEAFF,TGTGCCAGCACCTCTCGGGGGAACTCGAACACTGAAGCTTTCTTT
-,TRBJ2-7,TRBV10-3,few,CAIRGGSHEQYF,TGTGCCATCAGGGGGGGTTCCCACGAGCAGTACTTC
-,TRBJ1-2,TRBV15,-,CATSPRTAPAGYTF,TGTGCCACCAGCCCACGGACAGCGCCAGCGGGCTACACCTTC
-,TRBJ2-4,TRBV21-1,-,CASSARLGILAKNIQYF,TGTGCCAGCAGCGCGCGACTAGGGATATTAGCCAAAAACATTCAGTACTTC
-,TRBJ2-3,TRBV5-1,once,CASSLQGDKDTQYF,TGCGCCAGCAGCTTACAGGGAGATAAGGATACGCAGTATTTT
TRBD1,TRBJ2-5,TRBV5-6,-,CASSLLTGVETQYF,TGTGCCAGCAGCTTGCTGACAGGGGTGGAGACCCAGTACTTC
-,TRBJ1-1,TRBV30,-,CAWSRGSPNTEAFF,TGTGCCTGGAGTCGCGGCTCCCCGAACACTGAAGCTTTCTTT
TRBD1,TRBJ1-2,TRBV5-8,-,CASSPTGTGSTGYTF,TGTGCCAGCAGCCCTACCGGGACAGGTTCGACGGGCTACACCTTC
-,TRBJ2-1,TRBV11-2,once,CASSLVSTVSPAFF,TGTGCCAGCAGCTTAGTGAGTACAGTCTCGCCAGCGTTCTTC
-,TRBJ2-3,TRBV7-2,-,CASSLEPGPIWDTQYF,TGTGCCAGCAGCTTAGAGCCAGGGCCAATTTGGGATACGCAGTATTTT
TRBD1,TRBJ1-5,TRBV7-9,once,CASSFLTGVQPQHF,TGTGCCAGCAGCTTCTTAACAGGGGTGCAGCCCCAGCATTTT
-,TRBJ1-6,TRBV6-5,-,CASRQGSALFSPLHF,TGTGCCAGCAGACAGGGAAGTGCCCTATTCTCACCCCTCCACTTT
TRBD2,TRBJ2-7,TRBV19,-,CASSPGRGAAGGTYEQYF,TGTGCCAGTAGTCCCGGCCGGGGGGCAGCGGGAGGAACCTACGAGCAGTACTTC
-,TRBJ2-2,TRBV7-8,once,CASSLLNSPTGELFF,TGTGCCAGCAGCTTACTAAACAGCCCCACCGGGGAGCTGTTTTTT
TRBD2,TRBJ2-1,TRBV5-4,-,CASSQGLAGFWEQFF,TGTGCCAGCAGCCAGGGACTAGCGGGATTCTGGGAGCAGTTCTTC
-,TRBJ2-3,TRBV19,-,CASSSSSSTDTQYF,TGTGCCAGTAGTAGCTCTAGCAGCACAGATACGCAGTATTTT
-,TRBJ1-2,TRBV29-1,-,CSVEDLQGAGYGYTF,TGCAGCGTTGAAGATCTTCAAGGGGCAGGGTATGGCTACACCTTC
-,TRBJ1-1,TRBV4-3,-,CASSQGSRGLNTEAFF,TGCGCCAGCAGCCAAGGTTCGCGGGGGCTGAACACTGAAGCTTTCTTT
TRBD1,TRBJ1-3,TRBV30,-,CAWMDRGLLLSGNTIYF,TGTGCCTGGATGGACAGGGGCTTACTTCTCTCTGGAAACACCATATATTTT
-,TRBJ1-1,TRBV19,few,CASSIIPGAGTEAFF,TGTGCCAGTAGTATAATCCCAGGGGCGGGCACTGAAGCTTTCTTT
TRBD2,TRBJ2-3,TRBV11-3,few,CASSSRGADTQYF,TGTGCCAGCAGCTCCCGGGGGGCAGATACGCAGTATTTT
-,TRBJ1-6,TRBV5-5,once,CASSFDQGYSPLHF,TGTGCCAGCAGCTTTGATCAGGGTTATTCACCCCTCCACTTT
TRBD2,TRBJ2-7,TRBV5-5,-,CASSTGGGGFYEQYF,TGTGCCAGCAGCACCGGCGGGGGGGGCTTCTACGAGCAGTACTTC
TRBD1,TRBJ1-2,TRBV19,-,CASSFQGVGGYTF,TGTGCCAGTAGTTTCCAGGGGGTTGGCGGCTACACCTTC
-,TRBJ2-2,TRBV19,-,CASSFGAPGGELFF,TGTGCCAGTAGTTTCGGCGCCCCGGGCGGGGAGCTGTTTTTT
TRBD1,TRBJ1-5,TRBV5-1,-,CASSPGTGDSNQPQHF,TGCGCCAGCAGCCCAGGGACAGGGGACAGCAATCAGCCCCAGCATTTT
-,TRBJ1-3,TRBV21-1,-,CASSKGNRGYTITRDSGNTIYF,TGTGCCAGCAGCAAAGGAAACAGGGGGTATACCATTACCCGTGACTCTGGAAACACCATATATTTT
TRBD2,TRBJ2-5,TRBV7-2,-,CASSPLGGGSGETQYF,TGTGCCAGCAGCCCCCTCGGAGGCGGGAGTGGGGAGACCCAGTACTTC
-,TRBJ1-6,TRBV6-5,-,CASGLAGGDSPLHF,TGTGCCAGCGGCCTTGCCGGAGGGGATTCACCCCTCCACTTT
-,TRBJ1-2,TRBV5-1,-,CASSVTGTNYGYTF,TGCGCCAGCAGCGTGACAGGAACTAACTATGGCTACACCTTC